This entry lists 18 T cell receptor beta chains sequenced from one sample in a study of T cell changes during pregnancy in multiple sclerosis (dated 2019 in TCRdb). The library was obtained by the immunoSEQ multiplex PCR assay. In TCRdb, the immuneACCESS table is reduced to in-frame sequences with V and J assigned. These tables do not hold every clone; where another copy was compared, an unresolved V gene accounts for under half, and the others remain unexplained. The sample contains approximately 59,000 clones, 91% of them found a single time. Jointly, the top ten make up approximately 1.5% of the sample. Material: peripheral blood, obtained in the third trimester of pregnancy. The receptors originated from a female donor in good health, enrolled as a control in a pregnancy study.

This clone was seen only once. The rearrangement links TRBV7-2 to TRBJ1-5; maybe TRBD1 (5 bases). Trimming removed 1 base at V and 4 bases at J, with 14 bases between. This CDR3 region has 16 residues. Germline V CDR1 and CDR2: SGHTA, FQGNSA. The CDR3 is CASSLGGRGWNQPQHF. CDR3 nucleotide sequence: TGTGCCAGCAGCTTAGGTGGCCGGGGGTGGAATCAGCCCCAGCATTTT.

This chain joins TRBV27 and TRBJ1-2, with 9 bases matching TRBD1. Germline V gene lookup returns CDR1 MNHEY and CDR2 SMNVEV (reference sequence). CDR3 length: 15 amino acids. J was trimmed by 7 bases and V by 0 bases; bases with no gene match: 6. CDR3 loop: CASSLSGTGMSGYTF. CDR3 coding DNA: TGTGCCAGCAGTTTATCTGGGACAGGGATGAGTGGCTACACCTTC.

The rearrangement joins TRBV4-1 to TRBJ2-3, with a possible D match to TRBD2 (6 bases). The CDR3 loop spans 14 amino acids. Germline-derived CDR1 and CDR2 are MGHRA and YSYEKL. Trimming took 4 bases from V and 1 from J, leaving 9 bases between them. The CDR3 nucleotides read TGCGCCAGCAGCCCCCCGGGGGGCACAGATACGCAGTATTTT. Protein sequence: CASSPPGGTDTQYF.

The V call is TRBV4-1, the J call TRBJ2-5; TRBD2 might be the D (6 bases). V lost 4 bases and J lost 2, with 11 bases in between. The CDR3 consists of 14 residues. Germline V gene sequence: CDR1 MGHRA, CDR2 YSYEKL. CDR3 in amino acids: CASSPLGTQETQYF. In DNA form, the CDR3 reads TGCGCCAGCAGCCCGCTTGGGACTCAAGAGACCCAGTACTTC.

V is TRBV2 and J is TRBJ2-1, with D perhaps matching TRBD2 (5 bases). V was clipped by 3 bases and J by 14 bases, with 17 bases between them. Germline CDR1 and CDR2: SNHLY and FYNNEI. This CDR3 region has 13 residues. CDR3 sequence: CASSDPKTERKFF. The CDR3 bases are TGTGCCAGCAGTGACCCGAAGACTGAGCGGAAGTTCTTC.

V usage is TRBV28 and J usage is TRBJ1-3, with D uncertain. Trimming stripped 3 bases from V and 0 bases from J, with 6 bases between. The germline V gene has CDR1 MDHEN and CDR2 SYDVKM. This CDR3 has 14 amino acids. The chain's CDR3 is CASSLPVSGNTIYF. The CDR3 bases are TGTGCCAGCAGTTTGCCGGTCTCTGGAAACACCATATATTTT.

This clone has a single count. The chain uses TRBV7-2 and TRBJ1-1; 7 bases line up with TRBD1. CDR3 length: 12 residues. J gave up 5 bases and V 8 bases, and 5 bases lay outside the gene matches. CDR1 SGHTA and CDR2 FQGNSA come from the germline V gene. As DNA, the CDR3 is TGTGCCAGCTTACTACAGGGGACTGAAGCTTTCTTT. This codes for CASLLQGTEAFF.

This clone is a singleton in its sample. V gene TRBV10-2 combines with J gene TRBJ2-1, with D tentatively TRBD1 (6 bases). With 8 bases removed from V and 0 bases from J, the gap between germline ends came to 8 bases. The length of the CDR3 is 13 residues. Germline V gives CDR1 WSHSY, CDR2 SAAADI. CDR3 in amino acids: CASGQSSYNEQFF. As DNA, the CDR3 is TGCGCCAGCGGACAGAGCTCCTACAATGAGCAGTTCTTC.

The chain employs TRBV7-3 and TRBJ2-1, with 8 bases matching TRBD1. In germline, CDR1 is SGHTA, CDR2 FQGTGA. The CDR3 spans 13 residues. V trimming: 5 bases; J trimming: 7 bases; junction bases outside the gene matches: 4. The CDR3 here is CASSPGTGNEQFF. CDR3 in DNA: TGTGCCAGCAGCCCCGGGACAGGAAATGAGCAGTTCTTC.

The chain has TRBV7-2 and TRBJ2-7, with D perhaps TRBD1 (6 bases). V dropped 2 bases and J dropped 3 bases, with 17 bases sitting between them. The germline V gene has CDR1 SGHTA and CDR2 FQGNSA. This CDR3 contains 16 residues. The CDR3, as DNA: TGTGCCAGCAGCTTACCCCTGACAGGAGCTAGCTACGAGCAGTACTTC. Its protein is CASSLPLTGASYEQYF.

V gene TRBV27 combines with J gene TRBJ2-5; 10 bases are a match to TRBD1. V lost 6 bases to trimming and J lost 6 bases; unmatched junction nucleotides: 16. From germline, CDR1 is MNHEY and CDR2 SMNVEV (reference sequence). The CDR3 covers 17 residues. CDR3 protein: CASSLRPPGQGMKTQYF. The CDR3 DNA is TGTGCCAGCAGCTTACGACCTCCGGGACAGGGGATGAAGACCCAGTACTTC.

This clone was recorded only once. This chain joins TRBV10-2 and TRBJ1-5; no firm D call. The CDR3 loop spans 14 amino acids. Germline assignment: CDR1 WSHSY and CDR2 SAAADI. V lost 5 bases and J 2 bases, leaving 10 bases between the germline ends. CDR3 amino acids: CASSLSSGNQPQHF. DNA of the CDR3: TGCGCCAGCAGTTTATCGTCTGGCAATCAGCCCCAGCATTTT.

The CDR3 sequence: CASSRTMVGLSLGYTF. CDR3 nucleotides: TGTGCCAGCAGCCGTACTATGGTGGGGCTTAGTCTTGGCTACACCTTC. The chain is built from TRBV7-2 and TRBJ1-2; tentative D call: TRBD1 (5 bases). Germline loops: CDR1 SGHTA, CDR2 FQGNSA. Trimming removed 5 bases at V and 7 bases at J, with 23 bases between. This CDR3 is 16 amino acids long.

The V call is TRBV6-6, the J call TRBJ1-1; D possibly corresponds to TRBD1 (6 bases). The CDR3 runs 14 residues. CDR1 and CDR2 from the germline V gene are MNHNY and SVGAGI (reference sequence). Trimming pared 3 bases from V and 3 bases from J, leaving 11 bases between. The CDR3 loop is CASSYGQLHTEAFF. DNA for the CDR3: TGTGCCAGCAGTTATGGACAGTTGCACACTGAAGCTTTCTTT.

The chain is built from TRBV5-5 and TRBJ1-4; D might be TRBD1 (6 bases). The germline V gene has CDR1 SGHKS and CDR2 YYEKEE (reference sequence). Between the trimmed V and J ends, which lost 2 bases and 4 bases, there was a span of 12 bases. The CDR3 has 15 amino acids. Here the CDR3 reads CASSFGGADNEKLFF. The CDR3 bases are TGTGCCAGCAGCTTTGGGGGGGCGGATAATGAAAAACTGTTTTTT.

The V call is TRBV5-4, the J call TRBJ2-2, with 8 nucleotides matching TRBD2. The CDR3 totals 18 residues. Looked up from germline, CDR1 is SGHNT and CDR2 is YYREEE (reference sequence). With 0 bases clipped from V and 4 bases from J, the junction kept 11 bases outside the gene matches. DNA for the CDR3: TGTGCCAGCAGCTTGGGGGGCCTGGCGGGGGGCGTCACCGGGGAGCTGTTTTTT. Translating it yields CASSLGGLAGGVTGELFF.

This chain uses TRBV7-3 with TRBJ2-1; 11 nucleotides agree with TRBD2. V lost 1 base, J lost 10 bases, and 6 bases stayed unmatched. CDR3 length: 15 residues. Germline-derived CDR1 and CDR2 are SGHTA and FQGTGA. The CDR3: CASSLNSGGAGEQFF. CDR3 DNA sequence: TGTGCCAGCAGCTTAAATAGCGGGGGGGCCGGGGAGCAGTTCTTC.

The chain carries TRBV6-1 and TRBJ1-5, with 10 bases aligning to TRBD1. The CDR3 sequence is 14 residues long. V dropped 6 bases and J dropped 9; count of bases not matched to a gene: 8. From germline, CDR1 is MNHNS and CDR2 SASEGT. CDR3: CASSDRDRGSPQHF. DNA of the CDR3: TGTGCCAGCAGCGACCGGGACAGGGGATCGCCCCAGCATTTT.